This entry lists 20 T cell receptor beta chains sequenced from one sample in a study of cytomegalovirus exposure and HLA in healthy donors. Only in-frame clones appear in the TCRdb table, and some are missing; sequencing was by immunoSEQ multiplex PCR. The sample has 180,000 or so clones, roughly 89% seen once. What was sequenced was PBMCs. The receptors originated from a woman in her 30s in good health and CMV-seronegative.

The CDR3 region is CASSSGTGKNTEAFF. DNA for the CDR3: TGCGCCAGCAGCTCAGGGACAGGGAAGAACACTGAAGCTTTCTTT. The gene calls are TRBV5-1 and TRBJ1-1, with TRBD1 matching 9 bases. V was pared by 3 bases and J by 1 base, with 4 bases of the junction left unmatched. The CDR3 runs to 15 residues. Germline CDR1 and CDR2: SGHRS and YFSETQ. Full variable domain (outside the CDR3, taken from reference TRBV5-1 and TRBJ1-1): KAGVTQTPRYLIKTRGQQVTLSCSPISGHRSVSWYQQTPGQGLQFLFEYFSETQRNKGNFPGRFSGRQFSNSRSEMNVSTLELGDSALYLCASSSGTGKNTEAFFGQGTRLTVV.

J is TRBJ2-3 and V is TRBV15, with 7 bases identical to TRBD1. From germline, CDR1 is LNHNV and CDR2 YYDKDF (reference sequence). The CDR3 has 19 amino acids. V dropped 4 bases and J dropped 5; count of bases not matched to a gene: 21. The chain's CDR3 is CATSTGRNGQVDPGDTQYF. For the CDR3, the DNA is TGTGCCACCAGCACGGGGCGAAACGGACAGGTTGACCCAGGAGATACGCAGTATTTT. Full variable domain (rest looked up from reference TRBV15 and TRBJ2-3): DAMVIQNPRYQVTQFGKPVTLSCSQTLNHNVMYWYQQKSSQAPKLLFHYYDKDFNNEADTPDNFQSRRPNTSFCFLDIRSPGLGDTAMYLCATSTGRNGQVDPGDTQYFGPGTRLTVL.

The chain joins TRBV2 to TRBJ2-3; D might be TRBD2 (7 bases). Germline CDR1 and CDR2: SNHLY and FYNNEI. This CDR3 is 12 amino acids long. The germline V and J ends were trimmed by 10 bases and 3 bases, with 11 bases remaining between them. CDR3 sequence: CATGGRTDTQYF. CDR3 in DNA: TGTGCCACGGGGGGCCGGACAGATACGCAGTATTTT. The full variable domain, in which reference TRBV2 and TRBJ2-3 provide the parts outside the CDR3, is EPEVTQTPSHQVTQMGQEVILRCVPISNHLYFYWYRQILGQKVEFLVSFYNNEISEKSEIFDDQFSVERPDGSNFTLKIRSTKLEDSAMYFCATGGRTDTQYFGPGTRLTVL.

CDR3 in DNA: TGTGCCAGCTCCGAGGGTTGGCGGGGCGGGGAAGAGACCCAGTACTTC. It yields the protein CASSEGWRGGEETQYF. The rearrangement uses TRBV2 and TRBJ2-5; D perhaps matches TRBD2 (6 bases). Germline lookup yields CDR1 SNHLY and CDR2 FYNNEI. The CDR3 contains 16 residues. The V end lost 8 bases, the J end lost 3 bases, and 22 bases lay between the germline ends.

The chain uses TRBV29-1 and TRBJ2-5; a weak D match, TRBD1 (5 bases). Germline values: CDR1 SQVTM, CDR2 ANQGSEA. Trimming stripped 6 bases from V and 2 bases from J, with 10 bases between. This CDR3 contains 12 residues. The CDR3 spells CSVQAGQETQYF. As DNA, the CDR3 is TGCAGCGTCCAAGCAGGGCAAGAGACCCAGTACTTC.

The V and J genes are TRBV5-1 and TRBJ2-3; 7 bases match TRBD1. The CDR3 has 14 amino acids. J gave up 2 bases and V 2 bases, and 2 bases lay outside the gene matches. The germline V gene encodes CDR1 SGHRS and CDR2 YFSETQ. CDR3 amino acids: CASSFGTDTDTQYF. CDR3 coding DNA: TGCGCCAGCAGCTTCGGGACAGACACAGATACGCAGTATTTT.

The chain has TRBV5-1 and TRBJ2-1; 11 nucleotides agree with TRBD2. Unmatched junction bases numbered 2, after V lost 4 bases and J lost 2 bases. CDR1 and CDR2 (germline): SGHRS, YFSETQ. The CDR3 runs to 15 residues. The CDR3 bases are TGCGCCAGCAGCGTGACTAGCGGGGCCTACAATGAGCAGTTCTTC. Translation: CASSVTSGAYNEQFF.

The chain couples TRBV7-8 to TRBJ2-1, with 8 nucleotides matching TRBD2. From germline, CDR1 is SGHVS and CDR2 FQNEAQ. This CDR3 is 19 amino acids long. V trimming: 0 bases; J trimming: 4 bases; junction bases outside the gene matches: 14. CDR3 nucleotides: TGTGCCAGCAGCTTAGCCGAAGGGTTAGCGGGGATCGGGTACAATGAGCAGTTCTTC. It encodes CASSLAEGLAGIGYNEQFF. The full variable domain, in which reference TRBV7-8 and TRBJ2-1 provide the parts outside the CDR3, is GAGVSQSPRYKVAKRGQDVALRCDPISGHVSLFWYQQALGQGPEFLTYFQNEAQLDKSGLPSDRFFAERPEGSVSTLKIQRTQQEDSAVYLCASSLAEGLAGIGYNEQFFGPGTRLTVL.

This sequence joins TRBV15 and TRBJ1-2; 7 nucleotides align to TRBD1. The CDR3 contains 14 residues. Germline V gives CDR1 LNHNV, CDR2 YYDKDF (reference sequence). V lost 3 bases, J lost 4 bases, and 5 bases stayed unmatched. For the CDR3, the DNA is TGTGCCACCAGCAGGGAACAGGGGCGCTATGGCTACACCTTC. Amino acid sequence: CATSREQGRYGYTF.

The chain recombines TRBV5-1 with TRBJ1-1; TRBD1 matches 8 bases. The CDR3 covers 12 residues. Germline-derived CDR1 and CDR2 are SGHRS and YFSETQ. V shed 4 bases, J shed 4 bases, and the junction held 0 bases outside the gene matches. In DNA form, the CDR3 reads TGCGCCAGCAGCACAGGGGGCACTGAAGCTTTCTTT. As protein: CASSTGGTEAFF.

As regards this clone: The germline gene is not matched at one end of the junction; a read error may be the cause. J is TRBJ2-1 and V is TRBV7-7, with D tentatively TRBD1 (5 bases). This CDR3 spans 17 amino acids. CDR1 and CDR2 (germline): SSHAT, FNYEAQ (reference sequence). CDR3 region: CASSRSPVGAGINEQFF. The CDR3 coding sequence is TGTGCTAGCAGCCGATCCCCCGTTGGGGCAGGTATTAATGAGCAGTTCTTC.

CDR3 DNA sequence: TGTGCCAGCAGCGTAGAGGTAGCTCTGACCGGGGAGCTGTTTTTT. Protein sequence: CASSVEVALTGELFF. The chain employs TRBV9 and TRBJ2-2; D is unresolved. CDR1 SGDLS and CDR2 YYNGEE come from the germline V gene. V was shortened by 0 bases and J by 5 bases, with 11 bases between the two germline ends. The CDR3 is 15 amino acids.

The J gene is TRBJ1-4, the V gene TRBV19, with TRBD1 as a possible D gene (5 bases). The germline V and J ends were trimmed by 6 bases and 10 bases, with 12 bases remaining between them. Germline CDR1 is LNHDA and CDR2 is SQIVND (reference sequence). This CDR3 has 12 residues. The CDR3 is CASRGREGKLFF. The CDR3 DNA follows: TGTGCCAGTAGGGGCAGGGAGGGAAAACTGTTTTTT.

The chain joins TRBV15 to TRBJ1-1; TRBD1 matches at 8 bases. The CDR3 is made up of 13 amino acids. Looked up from germline, CDR1 is LNHNV and CDR2 is YYDKDF (reference sequence). V shed 9 bases, J shed 1 base, and the junction held 4 bases outside the gene matches. The CDR3 bases are TGTGCCACGAGACAGGGGTGGAACACTGAAGCTTTCTTT. It encodes CATRQGWNTEAFF.

The chain joins TRBV10-2 to TRBJ1-2; TRBD1 aligns across 7 bases. The CDR3 runs 18 residues. Germline CDR1 WSHSY, CDR2 SAAADI. V lost 3 bases, J lost 3 bases, and 16 bases stayed unmatched. The CDR3 bases are TGCGCCAGCAGTGACTCTAGGCGTGACAGGGCTTTCGACTATGGCTACACCTTC. This translates into CASSDSRRDRAFDYGYTF.

This clone was counted once. The chain joins TRBV5-6 to TRBJ1-1; 7 bases match TRBD1. Germline assignment: CDR1 SGHDT and CDR2 YYEEEE. The CDR3 sequence is 18 residues long. Unmatched junction bases numbered 11, after V lost 0 bases and J lost 0 bases. The CDR3 loop reads CASSLVWGTEGLNTEAFF. CDR3 nucleotide sequence: TGTGCCAGCAGCTTGGTCTGGGGGACAGAAGGCTTGAACACTGAAGCTTTCTTT.

The rearrangement joins TRBV6-5 to TRBJ1-5; TRBD1 is a possible D gene (5 bases). Trimming took 6 bases from V and 0 from J, leaving 9 bases between them. Per the germline V gene, CDR1 is MNHEY and CDR2 is SVGAGI. The CDR3 totals 14 residues. CDR3 in amino acids: CASSSGVSNQPQHF. The CDR3, as DNA: TGTGCCAGCAGCTCGGGGGTTAGCAATCAGCCCCAGCATTTT.

The chain recombines TRBV27 with TRBJ1-3, with 7 bases lining up with TRBD1. V lost 6 bases to trimming and J lost 0 bases; unmatched junction nucleotides: 5. Germline CDR1 is MNHEY and CDR2 is SMNVEV (reference sequence). The CDR3 has 15 amino acids. Written as DNA, the CDR3 is TGTGCCAGCAGAGCAGGGGGGCTCTCTGGAAACACCATATATTTT. Translation: CASRAGGLSGNTIYF.

This clone was recorded only once. The genes are TRBV5-6 and TRBJ1-5, with D possibly matching TRBD1 (6 bases). Germline loops: CDR1 SGHDT, CDR2 YYEEEE. This CDR3 is 15 amino acids long. V lost 0 bases to trimming and J lost 3 bases, with 10 bases between them. The CDR3 coding sequence is TGTGCCAGCAGCTTGGGACAGGCCGCCAATCAGCCCCAGCATTTT. This gives the protein CASSLGQAANQPQHF.

This clone was observed a single time. This chain joins TRBV27 and TRBJ2-1; 9 bases line up with TRBD1. Germline CDR1 is MNHEY and CDR2 is SMNVEV (reference sequence). Germline trimming cut 4 bases from V and 4 bases from J; bases unmatched to any gene: 2. The CDR3 consists of 14 residues. This CDR3 is CASSWDRAYNEQFF. CDR3 in DNA: TGTGCCAGCAGTTGGGACAGGGCTTACAATGAGCAGTTCTTC.